The 5 T cell receptor beta chains below were found in one sample sequenced in a study of STAT5B mutations in CD4+ large granular lymphocyte leukemia. Sequenced by immunoSEQ multiplex PCR; TCRdb stores in-frame clones only, minus some. There are about 21,000 clones in the sample; 70% occur only once, and around 28% lies in the top ten. The specimen sequenced was CD4+ T cells from blood buffy coats. Receptors originate from a human donor in good health.

This chain links TRBV6-5 with TRBJ2-1; 8 bases agree with TRBD1. The germline CDR1 and CDR2 sequences are MNHEY and SVGAGI. This CDR3 is built from 16 residues. J lost 2 bases, V lost 0 bases, and 3 bases had no gene match. For the CDR3, the DNA is TGTGCCAGCAGTTACTCGCAGGGGGCGCCCTACAATGAGCAGTTCTTC. It is translated as CASSYSQGAPYNEQFF.

This clone has only a few counts. V and J are TRBV5-1 and TRBJ1-2; 9 bases fit TRBD1. V shed 3 bases and J 8 bases; nucleotides not matched to a gene: 14. Germline CDR1 reads SGHRS; CDR2 reads YFSETQ. CDR3 length: 16 residues. The CDR3 sequence is CASSSFRTGAAGGYTF. CDR3 DNA: TGCGCCAGCAGCTCTTTCAGGACAGGGGCTGCGGGAGGCTACACCTTC. Based on the CDR3 plus reference TRBV5-1 and TRBJ1-2, the full variable domain is KAGVTQTPRYLIKTRGQQVTLSCSPISGHRSVSWYQQTPGQGLQFLFEYFSETQRNKGNFPGRFSGRQFSNSRSEMNVSTLELGDSALYLCASSSFRTGAAGGYTFGSGTRLTVV.

This clone was recorded only once. This sequence joins TRBV9 and TRBJ2-2; D might be TRBD1 or TRBD2, each matching 5 bases. CDR1 is SGDLS, CDR2 YYNGEE, per germline. Trimming pared 3 bases from V and 6 bases from J, leaving 18 bases between. CDR3 size: 16 residues. CDR3 nucleotide sequence: TGTGCCAGCAGCGGGGGCGGGCCCGGTCAATCCGGGGAGCTGTTTTTT. The encoded protein is CASSGGGPGQSGELFF.

V gene TRBV28 combines with J gene TRBJ1-5, with 10 bases fitting TRBD1. The junction had 6 bases not matched to a gene; V was cut back by 5 bases and J by 2 bases. The CDR3 runs to 16 residues. The germline V gene encodes CDR1 MDHEN and CDR2 SYDVKM. The CDR3 bases are TGTGCCAGCAGTCTGCCTGGGACAGGGGGCAATCAGCCCCAGCATTTT. Encoded protein: CASSLPGTGGNQPQHF.

The V gene is TRBV2, the J gene TRBJ1-2; maybe TRBD1 (6 bases). V was shortened by 11 bases and J by 4 bases, with 14 bases between the two germline ends. Germline assignment: CDR1 SNHLY and CDR2 FYNNEI. The CDR3 runs 12 residues. The CDR3 spells CALGGGLYGYTF. The CDR3 coding sequence is TGTGCCCTAGGGGGGGGCCTCTATGGCTACACCTTC.